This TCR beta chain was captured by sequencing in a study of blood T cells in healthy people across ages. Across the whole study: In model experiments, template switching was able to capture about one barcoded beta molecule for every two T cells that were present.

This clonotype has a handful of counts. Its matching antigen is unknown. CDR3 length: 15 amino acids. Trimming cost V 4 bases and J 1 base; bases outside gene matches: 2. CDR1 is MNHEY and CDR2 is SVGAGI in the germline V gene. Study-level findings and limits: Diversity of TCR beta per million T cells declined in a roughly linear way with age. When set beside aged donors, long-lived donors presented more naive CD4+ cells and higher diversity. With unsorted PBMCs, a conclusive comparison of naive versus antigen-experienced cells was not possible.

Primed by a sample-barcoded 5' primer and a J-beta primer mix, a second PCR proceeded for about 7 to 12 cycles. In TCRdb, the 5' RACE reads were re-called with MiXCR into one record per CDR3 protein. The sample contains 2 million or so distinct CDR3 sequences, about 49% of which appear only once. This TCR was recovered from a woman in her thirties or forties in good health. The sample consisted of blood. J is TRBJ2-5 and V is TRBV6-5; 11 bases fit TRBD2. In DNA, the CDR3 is TGTGCCAGCAGTTGGACTAGCGGGCCCCAAGAGACCCAGTACTTC. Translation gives CASSWTSGPQETQYF.